One sample yielded the 5 T cell receptor beta chains listed below, sequenced in a study of glioma-infiltrating T cells after dendritic cell vaccination. Sequenced by immunoSEQ multiplex PCR; TCRdb stores in-frame clones only, minus some. The repertoire holds about 100,000 clones, approximately 80% seen once, with 5% to 7% in the top ten. Documented time point: after dendritic cell vaccination, including at tumor progression/relapse. Material: blood, obtained after dendritic cell vaccination. The receptors stem from a human donor with glioblastoma.

The chain employs TRBV5-1 and TRBJ1-1, with 7 bases matching TRBD1. CDR1 SGHRS and CDR2 YFSETQ come from the germline V gene. V was clipped by 4 bases and J by 1 base; unmatched bases: 4. CDR3 length equals 14 residues. The CDR3: CASSVQGPNTEAFF. Here the CDR3 DNA reads TGCGCCAGCAGCGTACAGGGGCCGAACACTGAAGCTTTCTTT. The variable domain in full, completed from reference TRBV5-1 and TRBJ1-1, reads KAGVTQTPRYLIKTRGQQVTLSCSPISGHRSVSWYQQTPGQGLQFLFEYFSETQRNKGNFPGRFSGRQFSNSRSEMNVSTLELGDSALYLCASSVQGPNTEAFFGQGTRLTVV.

The CDR3 DNA reads as TGTGCCAGCAGTCCGTACTCGGGACAGATTCTAGGCGGCTACACCTTC. Amino acid sequence: CASSPYSGQILGGYTF. This rearrangement joins TRBV27 to TRBJ1-2; 7 positions agree with TRBD1. The CDR3 contains 16 residues. Germline CDR1 and CDR2: MNHEY and SMNVEV (reference sequence). Trimming at V came to 5 bases and at J to 8 bases, leaving 17 bases not matched to a gene.

This chain links TRBV30 with TRBJ1-1; the D gene is possibly TRBD1 (6 bases). V was trimmed by 0 bases and J by 2 bases, leaving 10 bases between them. The CDR3 extends over 14 amino acids. Germline CDR1 is GTSNPN and CDR2 is SVGIG (reference sequence). The CDR3, as DNA: TGTGCCTGGAGTGTAAGGGGACACAACACTGAAGCTTTCTTT. Its translation is CAWSVRGHNTEAFF.

J is TRBJ1-2 and V is TRBV28; 7 bases match TRBD1. The CDR3 covers 15 residues. V lost 7 bases to trimming and J lost 4 bases; unmatched junction nucleotides: 12. Germline V gene data show CDR1 as MDHEN and CDR2 as SYDVKM. The CDR3 nucleotides are TGTGCCAGCACCTTTGACATCGGGACAGTCTATGGCTACACCTTC. Protein sequence: CASTFDIGTVYGYTF.

This clone occurred once. V is TRBV6-1 and J is TRBJ2-3, with D hard to call. Germline V gives CDR1 MNHNS, CDR2 SASEGT. With 6 bases removed from V and 13 bases from J, the gap between germline ends came to 20 bases. The CDR3 consists of 13 residues. This CDR3 reads CASSARPSPGEYF. The CDR3 DNA follows: TGTGCCAGCAGCGCTAGGCCCTCCCCTGGCGAGTATTTT.